The clone carrying this T cell receptor beta chain came up once. Some clones are missing from TCRdb's copy, which holds only in-frame ones; the method was immunoSEQ multiplex PCR. Counted here are some 140,000 clones, around 86% occurring once; the ten biggest clones make up about 18%. This specimen belongs to a study of blood T cell repertoires in COVID-19. The overall study: PBMCs, B-cell-depleted T cells, or T cells provided the cDNA or gDNA that made up the material.

The CDR3 runs to 18 residues. Germline V gene lookup returns CDR1 LGHDT and CDR2 YNNKEL (reference sequence). V trimming: 3 bases; J trimming: 5 bases; junction bases outside the gene matches: 13. Two consecutive negative NP/OP PCR tests, clearance, or resolved symptoms defined Cohort 3 recovery. The rearrangement joins TRBV3-1 (or the pseudogene TRBV3-2) to TRBJ2-5; 12 nucleotides match TRBD1. The receptor comes from a man aged 25-40 years who had recovered from COVID-19. Material for sequencing was PBMCs or T cells enriched from blood (not recorded which). In DNA form, the CDR3 reads TGTGCCAGCAGCCAGAACTTCCCGGGACAGGGGGCTGGGGAGACCCAGTACTTC. This codes for CASSQNFPGQGAGETQYF.